This TCR beta chain emerged from a study of blood T cell repertoires in COVID-19. The wider study: Acute and convalescent COVID-19 specimens originated in the United States, Italy and Spain. In each case, the material was cDNA or gDNA derived from T cells, B-cell-depleted T cells, or PBMCs.

This clone was seen a single time. The ends were cut back, 0 bases at V and 0 bases at J, with 12 bases in the middle. The CDR3 has 17 residues. Per germline, CDR1 MGHRA and CDR2 YSYEKL. Methods used by the authors: The assay estimated nucleated cells by amplifying reference gene primers. Clones were read by immunoSEQ multiplex PCR, and TCRdb kept only the in-frame ones, dropping some. That table supplies the V and J calls and clone size; D and trimming were determined from the DNA. The sample records 150,000 to 200,000 clones, approximately 92% being singletons. The material sequenced was peripheral blood. This receptor was identified in a woman in her 50s with acute or convalescent COVID-19. The rearrangement links TRBV4-1 to TRBJ1-5, with D perhaps matching TRBD1 (5 bases). The CDR3 reads CASSQDADSYSNQPQHF. The CDR3 DNA reads TGCGCCAGCAGCCAAGACGCCGACAGTTATAGCAATCAGCCCCAGCATTTT.